One and the same sample provided the 9 T cell receptor beta chains below, sequenced in a study of blood T cell repertoires in COVID-19. Produced via immunoSEQ multiplex PCR; TCRdb's table is partial and in-frame only. The table has around 300,000 clones, 75% to 90% seen once. Sequenced sample: PBMCs or T cells enriched from blood (not recorded which). These receptors all come from a woman aged 40-49 years who had recovered from COVID-19.

The V and J genes are TRBV19 and TRBJ1-1, with 8 bases that match TRBD1. The length of the CDR3 is 13 residues. Germline CDR1 is LNHDA and CDR2 is SQIVND (reference sequence). Trimming cost V 7 bases and J 7 bases; bases outside gene matches: 8. In nucleotides, the CDR3 is TGTGCCAGTAACAACAGGGGGATCAGTGAAGCTTTCTTT. Translating it yields CASNNRGISEAFF.

V gene TRBV28 combines with J gene TRBJ1-4, with TRBD1 matching over 7 bases. The CDR3 is 15 residues long. V lost 1 base, J lost 6 bases, and 5 bases stayed unmatched. The germline V gene has CDR1 MDHEN and CDR2 SYDVKM. The CDR3 sequence: CASSLYGRGYEKLFF. The CDR3 DNA reads TGTGCCAGCAGTTTATATGGCAGGGGGTATGAAAAACTGTTTTTT.

V is TRBV5-1 and J is TRBJ2-1; 7 bases match TRBD1. V was pared by 4 bases and J by 0 bases, with 7 bases of the junction left unmatched. Germline values: CDR1 SGHRS, CDR2 YFSETQ. The CDR3 consists of 16 residues. The CDR3 sequence is CASSKRQGSSYNEQFF. The CDR3 nucleotides are TGCGCCAGCAGCAAAAGACAGGGAAGCTCCTACAATGAGCAGTTCTTC.

DNA of the CDR3: TGTGCCAGCAGCCAAAGACAGGGCGGCTCGAACACCATATATTTT. Its translation is CASSQRQGGSNTIYF. This chain joins TRBV4-2 and TRBJ1-3; TRBD1 aligns across 7 bases. V gave up 2 bases and J gave up 7 bases; unmatched junction bases: 8. CDR3 size: 15 residues. Germline V gene data show CDR1 as LGHNA and CDR2 as YNFKEQ.

The J gene is TRBJ2-3, the V gene TRBV11-1, with D perhaps TRBD2 (6 bases). V lost 6 bases, J lost 2 bases, and 12 bases lay in between. CDR3 length: 14 residues. Germline values: CDR1 SGHAT, CDR2 FQDESV (reference sequence). CDR3 in amino acids: CASSEGGHTDTQYF. CDR3 nucleotides: TGTGCCAGCAGTGAAGGAGGGCACACAGATACGCAGTATTTT.

The chain links TRBV11-2 to TRBJ1-1, with TRBD1 matching 8 bases. Germline values: CDR1 SGHAT, CDR2 FQNNGV. With 3 bases clipped from V and 5 bases from J, the junction kept 8 bases outside the gene matches. The CDR3 length is 15 residues. CDR3 protein: CASSLSIQGVTEAFF. In nucleotides, the CDR3 is TGTGCCAGCAGCTTGTCAATACAGGGGGTTACTGAAGCTTTCTTT.

This rearrangement joins TRBV5-1 to TRBJ1-1, with D unclear. From germline, CDR1 is SGHRS and CDR2 YFSETQ. This CDR3 has 12 amino acids. Trimming pared 4 bases from V and 6 bases from J, leaving 10 bases between. The CDR3 region is CASSRESAEAFF. The CDR3 DNA is TGCGCCAGCAGCCGGGAATCTGCTGAAGCTTTCTTT.

The rearrangement joins TRBV6-2 or TRBV6-3 to TRBJ2-1; 11 nucleotides agree with TRBD2. The CDR3 is made up of 14 amino acids. The ends lost 5 bases at V and 6 bases at J; junction bases unmatched: 3. Germline V CDR1 and CDR2: MNHEY, SVGEGT. The CDR3 bases are TGTGCCAGCAGTGACGGGACTAGCGGCAATGAGCAGTTCTTC. Its translation: CASSDGTSGNEQFF.

The chain recombines TRBV23-1 with TRBJ1-6, with a weak D call TRBD1 (5 bases). TRBV23-1 is placed among ORFs of uncertain function. Trimming pared 6 bases from V and 5 bases from J, leaving 17 bases between. The CDR3 totals 16 residues. This CDR3 is CASRKEGPGDNSPLHF. The CDR3 region has the DNA TGCGCCAGCAGAAAGGAGGGGCCGGGAGATAATTCACCCCTCCACTTT.